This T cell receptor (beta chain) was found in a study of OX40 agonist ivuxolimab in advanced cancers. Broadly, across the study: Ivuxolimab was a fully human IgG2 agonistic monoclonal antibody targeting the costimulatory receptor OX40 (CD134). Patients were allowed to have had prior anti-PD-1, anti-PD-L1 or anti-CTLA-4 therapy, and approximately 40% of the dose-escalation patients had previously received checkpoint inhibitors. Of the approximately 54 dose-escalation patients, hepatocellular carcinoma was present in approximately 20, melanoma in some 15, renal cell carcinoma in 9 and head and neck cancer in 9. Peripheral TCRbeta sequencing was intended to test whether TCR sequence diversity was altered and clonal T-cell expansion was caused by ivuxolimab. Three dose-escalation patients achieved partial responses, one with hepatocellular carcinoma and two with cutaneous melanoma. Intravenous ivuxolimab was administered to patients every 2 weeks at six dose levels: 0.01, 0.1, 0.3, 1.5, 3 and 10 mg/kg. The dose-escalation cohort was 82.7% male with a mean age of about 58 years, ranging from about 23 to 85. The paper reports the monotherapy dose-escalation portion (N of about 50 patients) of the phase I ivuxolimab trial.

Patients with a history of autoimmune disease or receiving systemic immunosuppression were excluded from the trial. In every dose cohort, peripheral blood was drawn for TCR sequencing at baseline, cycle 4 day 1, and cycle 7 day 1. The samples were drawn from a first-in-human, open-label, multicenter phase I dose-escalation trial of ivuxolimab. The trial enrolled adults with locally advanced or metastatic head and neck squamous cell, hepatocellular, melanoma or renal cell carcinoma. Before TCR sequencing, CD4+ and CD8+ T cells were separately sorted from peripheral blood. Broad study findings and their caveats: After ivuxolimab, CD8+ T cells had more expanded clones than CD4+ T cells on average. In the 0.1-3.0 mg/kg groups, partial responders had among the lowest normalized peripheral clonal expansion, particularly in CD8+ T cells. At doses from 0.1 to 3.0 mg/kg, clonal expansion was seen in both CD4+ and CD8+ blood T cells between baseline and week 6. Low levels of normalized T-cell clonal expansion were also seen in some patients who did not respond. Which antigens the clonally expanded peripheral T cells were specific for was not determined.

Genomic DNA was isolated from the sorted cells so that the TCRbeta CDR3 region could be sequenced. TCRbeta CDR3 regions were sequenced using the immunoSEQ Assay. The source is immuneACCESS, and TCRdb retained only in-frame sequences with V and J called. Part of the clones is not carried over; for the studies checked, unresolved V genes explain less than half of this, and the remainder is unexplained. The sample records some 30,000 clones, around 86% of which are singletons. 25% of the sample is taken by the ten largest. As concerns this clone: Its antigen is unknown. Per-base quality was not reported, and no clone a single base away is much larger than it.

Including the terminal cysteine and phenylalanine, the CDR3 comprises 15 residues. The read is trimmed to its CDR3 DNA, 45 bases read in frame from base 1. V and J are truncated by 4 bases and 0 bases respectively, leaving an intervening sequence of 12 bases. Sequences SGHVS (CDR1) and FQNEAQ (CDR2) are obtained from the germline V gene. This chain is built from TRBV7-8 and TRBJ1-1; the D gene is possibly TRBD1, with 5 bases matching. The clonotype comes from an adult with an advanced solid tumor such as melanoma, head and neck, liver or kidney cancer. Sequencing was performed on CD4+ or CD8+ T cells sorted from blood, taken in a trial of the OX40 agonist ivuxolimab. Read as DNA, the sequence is TGTGCCAGCAGCTCCCGGGACTCATTGAACACTGAAGCTTTCTTT. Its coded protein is CASSSRDSLNTEAFF.